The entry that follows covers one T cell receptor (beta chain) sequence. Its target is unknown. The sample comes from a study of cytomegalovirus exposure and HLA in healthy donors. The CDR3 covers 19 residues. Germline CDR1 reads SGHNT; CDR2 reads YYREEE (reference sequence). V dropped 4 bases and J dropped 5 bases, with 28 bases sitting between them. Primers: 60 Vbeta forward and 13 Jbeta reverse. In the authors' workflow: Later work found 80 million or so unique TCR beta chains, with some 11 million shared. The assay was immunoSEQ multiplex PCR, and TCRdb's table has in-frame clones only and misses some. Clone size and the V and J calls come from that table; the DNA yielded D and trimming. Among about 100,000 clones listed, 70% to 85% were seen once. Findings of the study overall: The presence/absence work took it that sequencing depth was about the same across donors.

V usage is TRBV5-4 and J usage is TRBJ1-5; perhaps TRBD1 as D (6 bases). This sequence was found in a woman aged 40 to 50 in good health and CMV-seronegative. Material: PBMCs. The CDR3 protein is CASSAKIKVTGAKDQPQHF. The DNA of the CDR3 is TGTGCCAGCAGCGCCAAAATAAAGGTGACAGGAGCTAAAGATCAGCCCCAGCATTTT. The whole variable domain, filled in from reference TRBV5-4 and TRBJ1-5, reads ETGVTQSPTHLIKTRGQQVTLRCSSQSGHNTVSWYQQALGQGPQFIFQYYREEENGRGNFPPRFSGLQFPNYSSELNVNALELDDSALYLCASSAKIKVTGAKDQPQHFGDGTRLSIL.